Below are 20 T cell receptor beta chains sequenced from a single sample in a study of blood T cell repertoires in COVID-19 (dated by TCRdb to 2020 to 2022). Library preparation was by the immunoSEQ multiplex PCR assay. This is the immuneACCESS table as TCRdb keeps it, with only in-frame sequences that have V and J called. A part of the clones is gone; compared with another copy, unresolved V genes explain less than half, and the rest is unexplained. The sample table shows more than 60,000 clones, and 70% to 90% are seen once. In total, the top ten clones hold roughly 4% of the sample. Specimen: peripheral blood. The source is a man aged 50-60 years with active COVID-19.

The gene calls are TRBV5-1 and TRBJ1-1; D call uncertain. The CDR3 is made up of 11 amino acids. Germline V gives CDR1 SGHRS, CDR2 YFSETQ. V lost 5 bases and J 8 bases, leaving 10 bases between the germline ends. CDR3 nucleotide sequence: TGCGCCAGCAGGGGCACCTGGGAAGCTTTCTTT. Translated: CASRGTWEAFF.

V gene TRBV6-5 combines with J gene TRBJ2-7; 8 bases agree with TRBD2. This CDR3 is 15 amino acids long. CDR1 and CDR2 (germline): MNHEY, SVGAGI. Trimming cost V 0 bases and J 3 bases; bases outside gene matches: 4. The CDR3 DNA is TGTGCCAGCAGTTACTCGAGCGGGAGCGTCTACGAGCAGTACTTC. This sequence encodes CASSYSSGSVYEQYF.

The chain links TRBV10-3 to TRBJ2-3, with 7 nucleotides matching TRBD2. Germline CDR1 and CDR2: ENHRY and SYGVKD. V lost 8 bases, J lost 0 bases, and 8 bases stayed unmatched. CDR3 length equals 15 residues. CDR3 sequence: CAILPERGSTDTQYF. DNA for the CDR3: TGTGCCATCTTACCTGAGCGGGGTAGCACAGATACGCAGTATTTT.

By its share, this clone is large. V gene TRBV5-4 combines with J gene TRBJ2-7; D gene uncertain. Trimming cost V 3 bases and J 6 bases, with 10 bases left between them. Germline CDR1 and CDR2: SGHNT and YYREEE (reference sequence). The CDR3 is 12 amino acids. The DNA of the CDR3 is TGTGCCAGCAGCTCCAACTCTCCCGAGCAGTACTTC. Its protein product is CASSSNSPEQYF. The full variable domain, its missing parts supplied by reference TRBV5-4 and TRBJ2-7, is ETGVTQSPTHLIKTRGQQVTLRCSSQSGHNTVSWYQQALGQGPQFIFQYYREEENGRGNFPPRFSGLQFPNYSSELNVNALELDDSALYLCASSSNSPEQYFGPGTRLTVT.

J is TRBJ2-7 and V is TRBV10-3; 8 nucleotides agree with TRBD1. Trimming at V came to 2 bases and at J to 6 bases, leaving 6 bases not matched to a gene. The CDR3 has 14 amino acids. Germline CDR1 ENHRY, CDR2 SYGVKD. In nucleotides, the CDR3 is TGTGCCATCAGTGAGGACAGGGGAATGGTCGAGCAGTACTTC. Encoded protein: CAISEDRGMVEQYF.

The chain recombines TRBV6-6 with TRBJ1-1, with 8 bases identical to TRBD1. Germline-derived CDR1 and CDR2 are MNHNY and SVGAGI (reference sequence). The CDR3 contains 16 residues. V trimming: 0 bases; J trimming: 3 bases; junction bases outside the gene matches: 6. The CDR3 nucleotides are TGTGCCAGCAGTTACTCGACAGGGGCTGAGGACACTGAAGCTTTCTTT. It codes for CASSYSTGAEDTEAFF.

This chain uses TRBV7-6 with TRBJ2-1; TRBD2 aligns across 12 bases. Germline CDR1 and CDR2: SGHVS and FNYEAQ. CDR3 length: 18 amino acids. V shed 1 base and J 6 bases; nucleotides not matched to a gene: 10. The CDR3 region is CASSLEGRGLAGSNEQFF. CDR3 coding DNA: TGTGCCAGCAGCTTAGAGGGGAGAGGACTAGCGGGGAGCAATGAGCAGTTCTTC. Using reference TRBV7-6 and TRBJ2-1 for the parts outside the CDR3, the full variable domain is GAGVSQSPRYKVTKRGQDVALRCDPISGHVSLYWYRQALGQGPEFLTYFNYEAQQDKSGLPNDRFSAERPEGSISTLTIQRTEQRDSAMYRCASSLEGRGLAGSNEQFFGPGTRLTVL.

The rearrangement uses TRBV11-2 and TRBJ1-1; tentative D call: TRBD1 (5 bases). Germline CDR1 is SGHAT and CDR2 is FQNNGV. The CDR3 runs to 14 residues. V shed 7 bases and J shed 7 bases, with 19 bases lying between them. The CDR3 sequence is CASNQRGGSREAFF. The CDR3 DNA reads as TGTGCCAGCAACCAGAGGGGAGGCTCGCGTGAAGCTTTCTTT.

The rearrangement joins TRBV2 to TRBJ2-7, with unresolved D. The CDR3 extends over 18 amino acids. Germline CDR1 reads SNHLY; CDR2 reads FYNNEI. The V and J ends lost 4 bases and 4 bases respectively, with 26 bases between them. CDR3 in DNA: TGTGCCAGCAGTGTGGTTTCTTCTGGCGGCTCTGAAGCGTACGAGCAGTACTTC. Translated: CASSVVSSGGSEAYEQYF.

A few counts support this clone. The chain has TRBV27 and TRBJ1-1; D unresolved. Looked up from germline, CDR1 is MNHEY and CDR2 is SMNVEV (reference sequence). This CDR3 contains 13 residues. V was trimmed by 0 bases and J by 4 bases, leaving 6 bases between them. The CDR3 coding sequence is TGTGCCAGCAGTTTATCCTCCCGCACTGAAGCTTTCTTT. Amino acids: CASSLSSRTEAFF.

V gene TRBV7-2 combines with J gene TRBJ2-2; 7 bases fit TRBD2. Germline assignment: CDR1 SGHTA and CDR2 FQGNSA. The junction had 12 bases not matched to a gene; V was cut back by 5 bases and J by 6 bases. The CDR3 runs 16 residues. CDR3 amino acids: CASSKQMAGAAGELFF. CDR3 DNA: TGTGCCAGCAGCAAGCAAATGGCGGGAGCCGCCGGGGAGCTGTTTTTT.

This clone was seen just once. The genes are TRBV18 and TRBJ2-7; D not resolved. The ends were cut back, 3 bases at V and 2 bases at J, with 11 bases in the middle. The CDR3 spans 14 residues. Looked up from germline, CDR1 is KGHSH and CDR2 is LQKENI. CDR3 sequence (DNA): TGTGCCAGCTCACCTCCGTCGGGTGCCTACGAGCAGTACTTC. Residues: CASSPPSGAYEQYF.

This chain uses TRBV20-1 with TRBJ2-1; D is perhaps TRBD2 (6 bases). The CDR3 is 11 residues long. CDR1 and CDR2 from the germline V gene are DFQATT and SNEGSKA (reference sequence). V was shortened by 7 bases and J by 5 bases, with 9 bases between the two germline ends. CDR3 bases: TGCAGTGGCGGGAAGAACAATGAGCAGTTCTTC. Translating gives CSGGKNNEQFF.

This rearrangement joins TRBV5-6 to TRBJ1-1; 9 bases line up with TRBD1. CDR3 length: 18 amino acids. V shed 5 bases and J 3 bases; nucleotides not matched to a gene: 17. Per the germline V gene, CDR1 is SGHDT and CDR2 is YYEEEE. The CDR3 DNA reads as TGTGCCAGCAGTACCATTGGACAGGGGAGAAGGGAGGACACTGAAGCTTTCTTT. This gives the protein CASSTIGQGRREDTEAFF. The whole variable domain, filled in from reference TRBV5-6 and TRBJ1-1, reads DAGVTQSPTHLIKTRGQQVTLRCSPKSGHDTVSWYQQALGQGPQFIFQYYEEEERQRGNFPDRFSGHQFPNYSSELNVNALLLGDSALYLCASSTIGQGRREDTEAFFGQGTRLTVV.

The chain links TRBV7-2 to TRBJ2-3, with a tentative D call TRBD1 (6 bases). V was cut by 4 bases and J by 6 bases, with 23 bases left in between. The CDR3 extends over 17 amino acids. Germline values: CDR1 SGHTA, CDR2 FQGNSA. CDR3 in DNA: TGTGCCAGCAGCTCCGCCTTCACGGGACAAAAGAGGGATACGCAGTATTTT. It codes for CASSSAFTGQKRDTQYF.

The rearrangement joins TRBV28 to TRBJ1-2, with TRBD1 matching over 7 bases. Trimming cost V 6 bases and J 3 bases; bases outside gene matches: 10. There are 15 residues in the CDR3. Germline-derived CDR1 and CDR2 are MDHEN and SYDVKM. The DNA for the CDR3 is TGTGCCAGCAGCTCAACGGGACAGCGAGACTATGGCTACACCTTC. Protein product: CASSSTGQRDYGYTF.

The rearrangement uses TRBV6-4 and TRBJ2-7, with 9 nucleotides matching TRBD1. This CDR3 is 14 amino acids long. In germline, CDR1 is MRHNA, CDR2 SNTAGT. The V segment lost 6 bases and the J segment 6 bases; nucleotides outside the gene matches: 9. Here the CDR3 DNA reads TGTGCCAGCAGCCCGGACAGGGGAGCCAGCGAGCAGTACTTC. This gives the protein CASSPDRGASEQYF.

The J gene is TRBJ2-7, the V gene TRBV21-1; the table assigns TRBD2, which was not confirmed against the DNA. TRBV21-1 is labeled a pseudogene. The CDR3 is 13 residues long. CDR3: CASSPQTSVEQYF. For the CDR3, the DNA is TGTGCCAGCAGCCCCCAGACTAGCGTCGAGCAGTACTTC.

This chain joins TRBV7-9 and TRBJ1-6, with D perhaps matching TRBD1 (5 bases). Germline CDR1 SEHNR, CDR2 FQNEAQ (reference sequence). V was trimmed by 5 bases and J by 7 bases, leaving 18 bases between them. The CDR3 sequence is 16 residues long. CDR3 sequence (DNA): TGTGCCAGCAGCCCTGGGGTGGGCCAGGGAAATTCACCCCTCCACTTT. This sequence encodes CASSPGVGQGNSPLHF.

Concerning this clone: The junction departs from the called germline gene at one end, perhaps through a read error. This CDR3 reads CASTQAGKNTEAFF. CDR3 nucleotide sequence: TGTGCCAGCACCCAAGCAGGAAAGAACACTGAAGCTTTCTTT. The chain combines TRBV4-2 with TRBJ1-1, with D unclear. This CDR3 is 14 amino acids long. Germline V gene sequence: CDR1 LGHNA, CDR2 YNFKEQ.